Listed here are 20 T cell receptor beta chains from one sample, sequenced in a study of blood T cell repertoires in COVID-19. TCRdb's table, derived via immunoSEQ multiplex PCR, lists solely in-frame clones and lacks some. This sample carries approximately 220,000 clones, 85% of them seen once, and the ten largest clones take around a sixth. Specimen: PBMCs or T cells enriched from blood (not recorded which). Receptors were obtained from a man aged 40-49 years who had recovered from COVID-19.

This CDR3 is CASSNSGTSGRATGNEQFF. CDR3 sequence (DNA): TGCGCCAGCAGTAACTCCGGGACTAGCGGGAGGGCCACGGGCAATGAGCAGTTCTTC. The V and J genes are TRBV10-1 and TRBJ2-1; 16 bases match TRBD2. This CDR3 contains 19 residues. Germline trimming cut 5 bases from V and 6 bases from J; bases unmatched to any gene: 13. From germline, CDR1 is WNHNN and CDR2 SYGVQD (reference sequence).

The chain employs TRBV19 and TRBJ2-1, with a tentative D call TRBD2 (6 bases). The V end lost 2 bases, the J end lost 7 bases, and 15 bases lay between the germline ends. The CDR3 loop spans 15 amino acids. Germline values: CDR1 LNHDA, CDR2 SQIVND (reference sequence). CDR3 region: CASSIQEGAWNEQFF. The CDR3 DNA is TGTGCCAGTAGTATACAGGAGGGAGCGTGGAATGAGCAGTTCTTC.

The chain couples TRBV6-2 or TRBV6-3 to TRBJ2-7; 7 positions agree with TRBD2. The CDR3 is 16 residues long. CDR1 and CDR2 (germline): MNHEY, SVGEGT. The J segment lost 4 bases and the V segment lost 2 bases, leaving 11 bases of the junction unmatched. This CDR3 is CASSYPPRERRYEQYF. The CDR3 DNA reads TGTGCCAGCAGTTACCCCCCGCGGGAGAGAAGGTACGAGCAGTACTTC.

This chain connects TRBV6-5 to TRBJ1-6; D call uncertain. V lost 6 bases and J lost 11, with 20 bases in between. The CDR3 is made up of 15 amino acids. CDR1 and CDR2 (germline): MNHEY, SVGAGI. CDR3 in DNA: TGTGCCAGCAGAGGACTCCACCCATCAGCGGCACCCCTCCACTTT. Translating it yields CASRGLHPSAAPLHF.

V is TRBV15 and J is TRBJ2-2; a possible D gene is TRBD1 (5 bases). CDR1 and CDR2 (germline): LNHNV, YYDKDF (reference sequence). The CDR3 extends over 14 amino acids. Trimming left V 5 bases short and J 7 bases short, with 14 bases between. CDR3 loop: CATSPLSRGGELFF. The DNA for the CDR3 is TGTGCCACCAGCCCTCTATCTAGGGGCGGGGAGCTGTTTTTT.

The V gene is TRBV4-2, the J gene TRBJ1-6; the match to TRBD1 covers 8 bases. The CDR3 covers 18 residues. J was trimmed by 3 bases and V by 1 base; bases with no gene match: 8. Germline V CDR1 and CDR2: LGHNA, YNFKEQ. The CDR3 nucleotides read TGTGCCAGCAGCCAAGTCGGCGCAGGGGGCAACTATAATTCACCCCTCCACTTT. This sequence encodes CASSQVGAGGNYNSPLHF.

V and J are TRBV7-2 and TRBJ2-3, with D unclear. Germline-derived CDR1 and CDR2 are SGHTA and FQGNSA. Trimming removed 3 bases at V and 2 bases at J, with 3 bases between. The CDR3 runs to 12 residues. CDR3 in amino acids: CASSFITDTQYF. In nucleotides, the CDR3 is TGTGCCAGCAGCTTCATCACAGATACGCAGTATTTT.

The V gene is TRBV7-8, the J gene TRBJ2-1, with 9 nucleotides matching TRBD1. The V gene end was trimmed by 3 bases and the J gene end by 4 bases; junction bases not matched to a gene: 4. The CDR3 runs to 15 residues. Germline CDR1 reads SGHVS; CDR2 reads FQNEAQ. The CDR3 nucleotides read TGTGCCAGCAGCTTGATGACAGGGGGTTACAATGAGCAGTTCTTC. Translated: CASSLMTGGYNEQFF.

This chain links TRBV2 with TRBJ2-3, with a possible D match to TRBD2 (6 bases). V was clipped by 8 bases and J by 8 bases, with 8 bases between them. The CDR3 has 10 residues. CDR1 is SNHLY and CDR2 is FYNNEI in the germline V gene. CDR3 bases: TGTGCCAGCGAGGAGGGTACGCAGTATTTT. Protein product: CASEEGTQYF.

The V and J genes are TRBV2 and TRBJ2-3; a weak D match, TRBD2 (6 bases). Germline-derived CDR1 and CDR2 are SNHLY and FYNNEI. The CDR3 consists of 15 residues. V lost 6 bases and J lost 6, with 19 bases in between. In nucleotides, the CDR3 is TGTGCCAGCAGGGTGACCGGGACTCAGGAGGATACGCAGTATTTT. This sequence encodes CASRVTGTQEDTQYF.

The chain links TRBV19 to TRBJ2-5; weak D call: TRBD2 (5 bases). V gave up 2 bases and J gave up 6 bases, with 10 bases separating them. Germline CDR1 and CDR2: LNHDA and SQIVND (reference sequence). The CDR3 spans 13 residues. The CDR3 sequence: CASSIWRSKTQYF. In DNA, the CDR3 is TGTGCCAGTAGTATATGGAGGAGTAAGACCCAGTACTTC.

The chain is built from TRBV19 and TRBJ1-6; D ambiguous. Deletions cut 5 bases from V and 9 bases from J, with 14 bases between. The CDR3 runs 14 residues. The germline gives CDR1 LNHDA, CDR2 SQIVND (reference sequence). The CDR3 DNA reads TGTGCCAGTAGTTTTGCCGGTTGGAGTTCACCCCTCCACTTT. Translation gives CASSFAGWSSPLHF.

This chain connects TRBV13 to TRBJ2-1; 8 nucleotides align to TRBD2. V lost 1 base and J lost 3; bases outside the gene matches: 2. Germline loops: CDR1 PRHDT, CDR2 FYEKMQ (reference sequence). The CDR3 runs 15 residues. In DNA form, the CDR3 reads TGTGCCAGCAGCTTAGACGGGAGGGGCTACAATGAGCAGTTCTTC. Its protein product is CASSLDGRGYNEQFF.

The chain couples TRBV15 to TRBJ1-4; 8 positions match TRBD1. Trimming took 0 bases from V and 11 from J; bases not matched to a gene: 11. Germline-derived CDR1 and CDR2 are LNHNV and YYDKDF (reference sequence). The length of the CDR3 is 16 residues. CDR3 coding DNA: TGTGCCACCAGCAGAGATAGGGGCAGGGGGCAAGTCAAACTGTTTTTT. As protein: CATSRDRGRGQVKLFF.

The rearrangement links TRBV6-5 to TRBJ2-1; 8 bases align to TRBD1. This CDR3 is 14 amino acids long. With V trimmed by 4 bases and J by 6 bases, 5 bases remained unmatched. Germline assignment: CDR1 MNHEY and CDR2 SVGAGI. CDR3 in amino acids: CASSSPTGVNEQFF. In nucleotides, the CDR3 is TGTGCCAGCAGTTCTCCGACAGGGGTCAATGAGCAGTTCTTC.

The chain couples TRBV11-2 to TRBJ2-4, with 13 bases matching TRBD2. The V gene end was trimmed by 5 bases and the J gene end by 1 base; junction bases not matched to a gene: 8. There are 18 residues in the CDR3. Germline CDR1 is SGHAT and CDR2 is FQNNGV. CDR3 region: CASSQLAGGPLAKNIQYF. CDR3 bases: TGTGCCAGCAGCCAACTAGCGGGAGGGCCTCTGGCCAAAAACATTCAGTACTTC.

This clone was seen just once. In nucleotides, the CDR3 is TGTGCCAGCAGCTTCCCCGGGACTAGCGGAATCTACGAGCAGTACTTC. It yields the protein CASSFPGTSGIYEQYF. The genes are TRBV5-4 and TRBJ2-7; the match to TRBD2 covers 11 bases. This CDR3 has 16 residues. Germline-derived CDR1 and CDR2 are SGHNT and YYREEE (reference sequence). Trimming cost V 2 bases and J 3 bases; bases outside gene matches: 7.

About this clone itself: The junction departs from germline at one end; a sequencing error may be responsible. The chain links TRBV6-1 to TRBJ1-1; a possible D gene is TRBD1 (5 bases). CDR1 is MNHNS, CDR2 SASEGT, per germline. CDR3 size: 14 residues. The CDR3 spells CASREGTAGAEAFF. Here the CDR3 DNA reads TGTGCCAGCAGGGAAGGGACGGCGGGCGCTGAAGCTTTCTTT.

The chain carries TRBV2 and TRBJ2-1; 7 nucleotides match TRBD2. The V segment lost 9 bases and the J segment 3 bases; nucleotides outside the gene matches: 2. The CDR3 has 12 amino acids. Germline V gene lookup returns CDR1 SNHLY and CDR2 FYNNEI. Here the CDR3 DNA reads TGTGCCAGGGGAGGGGACTACAATGAGCAGTTCTTC. This encodes CARGGDYNEQFF. Based on the CDR3 plus reference TRBV2 and TRBJ2-1, the full variable domain is EPEVTQTPSHQVTQMGQEVILRCVPISNHLYFYWYRQILGQKVEFLVSFYNNEISEKSEIFDDQFSVERPDGSNFTLKIRSTKLEDSAMYFCARGGDYNEQFFGPGTRLTVL.

The chain carries TRBV11-2 and TRBJ1-1; no definite D call. The germline V and J ends were trimmed by 3 bases and 0 bases, with 8 bases remaining between them. The CDR3 runs to 14 residues. Per germline, CDR1 SGHAT and CDR2 FQNNGV. Written as DNA, the CDR3 is TGTGCCAGCAGCTTCGAGGGCCTGAACACTGAAGCTTTCTTT. Its translation: CASSFEGLNTEAFF. Full variable domain (outside the CDR3, taken from reference TRBV11-2 and TRBJ1-1): EAGVAQSPRYKIIEKRQSVAFWCNPISGHATLYWYQQILGQGPKLLIQFQNNGVVDDSQLPKDRFSAERLKGVDSTLKIQPAKLEDSAVYLCASSFEGLNTEAFFGQGTRLTVV.